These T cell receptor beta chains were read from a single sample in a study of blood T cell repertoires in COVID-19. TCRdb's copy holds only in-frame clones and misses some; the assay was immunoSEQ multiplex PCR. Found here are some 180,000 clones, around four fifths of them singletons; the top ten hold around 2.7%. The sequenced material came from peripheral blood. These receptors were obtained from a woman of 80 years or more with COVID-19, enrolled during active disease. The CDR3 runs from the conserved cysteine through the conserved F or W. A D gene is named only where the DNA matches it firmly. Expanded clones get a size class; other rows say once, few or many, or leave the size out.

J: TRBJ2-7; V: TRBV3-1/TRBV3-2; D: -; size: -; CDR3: CASSQATGPYEQYF; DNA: TGTGCCAGCAGCCAGGCAACGGGTCCCTACGAGCAGTACTTC
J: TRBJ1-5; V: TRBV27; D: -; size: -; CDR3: CASSNRDNQPQHF; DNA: TGTGCCAGCAGTAACAGGGACAATCAGCCCCAGCATTTT
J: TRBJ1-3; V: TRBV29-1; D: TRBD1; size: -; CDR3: CSVGKQGTGNTIYF; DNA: TGCAGCGTTGGCAAACAGGGGACAGGAAACACCATATATTTT
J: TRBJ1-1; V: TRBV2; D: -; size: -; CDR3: CASSGNRDTEAFF; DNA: TGTGCCAGCAGTGGGAACAGGGACACTGAAGCTTTCTTT
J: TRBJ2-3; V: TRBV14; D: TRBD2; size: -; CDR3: CASSLLAGTPGTQYF; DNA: TGTGCCAGCAGCCTACTAGCGGGGACCCCGGGTACGCAGTATTTT
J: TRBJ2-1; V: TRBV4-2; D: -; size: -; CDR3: CASSQMDRRYNEQFF; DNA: TGTGCCAGCAGCCAGATGGACAGACGGTACAATGAGCAGTTCTTC
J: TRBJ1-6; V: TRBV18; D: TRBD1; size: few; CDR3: CASSPPGQYNSPLHF; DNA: TGTGCCAGCTCACCACCGGGACAGTATAATTCACCCCTCCACTTT
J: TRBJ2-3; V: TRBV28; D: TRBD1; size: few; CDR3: CASRGQGTGTDTQYF; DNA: TGTGCCAGCAGGGGACAGGGGACCGGCACAGATACGCAGTATTTT
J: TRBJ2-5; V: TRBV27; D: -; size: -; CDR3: CASSLRQPQETQYF; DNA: TGTGCCAGCAGTTTGAGGCAGCCCCAAGAGACCCAGTACTTC
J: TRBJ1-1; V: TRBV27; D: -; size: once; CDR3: CASSLSYRTGVAFF; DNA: TGTGCCAGCAGTTTATCGTATAGGACTGGGGTCGCTTTCTTT
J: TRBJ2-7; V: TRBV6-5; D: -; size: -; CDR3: CASSYFGLEGEQYF; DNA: TGTGCCAGCAGTTATTTTGGTCTGGAGGGGGAGCAGTACTTC
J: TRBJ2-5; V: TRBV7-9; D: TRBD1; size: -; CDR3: CASIRGQGETQYF; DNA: TGTGCCAGCATCCGGGGACAGGGAGAGACCCAGTACTTC
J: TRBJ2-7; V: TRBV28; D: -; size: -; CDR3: CASSLVPAGLYEQYF; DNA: TGTGCCAGCAGTTTAGTCCCAGCGGGTCTCTACGAGCAGTACTTC
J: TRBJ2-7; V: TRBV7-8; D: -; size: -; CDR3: CASSLAQGPPYEQYF; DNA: TGTGCCAGCAGCTTAGCACAGGGACCTCCCTACGAGCAGTACTTC
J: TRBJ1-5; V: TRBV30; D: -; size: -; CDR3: CAWSGIQGNQPQHF; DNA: TGTGCCTGGAGTGGTATACAGGGCAATCAGCCCCAGCATTTT
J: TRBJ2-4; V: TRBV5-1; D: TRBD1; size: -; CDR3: CASSGSTGVKNIQYF; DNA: TGCGCCAGCAGCGGTTCAACAGGGGTAAAAAACATTCAGTACTTC
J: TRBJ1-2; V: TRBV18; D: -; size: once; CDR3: CASSPRDWSSYGYTF; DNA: TGTGCCAGCTCACCCAGGGATTGGAGTAGCTATGGCTACACCTTC
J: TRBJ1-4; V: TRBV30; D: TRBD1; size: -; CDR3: CAWSVNRGAEKLFF; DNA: TGTGCCTGGAGTGTTAACAGGGGTGCCGAAAAACTGTTTTTT
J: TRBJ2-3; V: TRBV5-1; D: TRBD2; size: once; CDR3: CASSLGGLAVNTQYF; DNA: TGCGCCAGCAGCTTGGGCGGACTAGCGGTGAATACGCAGTATTTT
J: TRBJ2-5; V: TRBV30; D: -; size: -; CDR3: CAWSVHGGETQYF; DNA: TGTGCCTGGAGTGTACACGGGGGAGAGACCCAGTACTTC
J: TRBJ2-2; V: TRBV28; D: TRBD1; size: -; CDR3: CASSPRQGLGTGELFF; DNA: TGTGCCAGCAGTCCCCGACAGGGATTAGGGACCGGGGAGCTGTTTTTT
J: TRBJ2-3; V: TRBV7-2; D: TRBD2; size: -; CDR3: CASSLAGGSTDTQYF; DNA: TGTGCCAGCAGCTTAGCGGGGGGGAGCACAGATACGCAGTATTTT
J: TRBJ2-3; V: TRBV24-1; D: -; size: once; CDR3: CATSDPRGSDTQYF; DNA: TGTGCCACCAGTGATCCAAGGGGGTCAGATACGCAGTATTTT
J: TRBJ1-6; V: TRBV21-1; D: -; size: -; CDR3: CASSKGPRDRYNSPLHF; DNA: TGTGCCAGCAGCAAAGGCCCCCGGGACAGATATAATTCACCCCTCCACTTT
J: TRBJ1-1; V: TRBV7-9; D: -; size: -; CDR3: CASSLGIGGTEAFF; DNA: TGTGCCAGCAGCTTAGGTATAGGGGGCACTGAAGCTTTCTTT
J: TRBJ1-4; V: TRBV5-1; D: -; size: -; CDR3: CASSLQGTANEKLFF; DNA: TGCGCCAGCAGCTTACAGGGAACCGCTAATGAAAAACTGTTTTTT
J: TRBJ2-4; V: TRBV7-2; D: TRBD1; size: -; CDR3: CASSINRGNIQYF; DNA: TGTGCCAGCAGCATAAACAGGGGAAACATTCAGTACTTC
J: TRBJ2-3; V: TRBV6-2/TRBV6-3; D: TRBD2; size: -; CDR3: CASSSGTSPLWDTQYF; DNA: TGTGCCAGCAGTTCCGGGACTAGTCCCCTTTGGGATACGCAGTATTTT
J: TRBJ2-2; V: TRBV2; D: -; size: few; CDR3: CASSAQDLGAGELFF; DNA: TGTGCCAGCAGTGCCCAGGACCTAGGGGCCGGGGAGCTGTTTTTT
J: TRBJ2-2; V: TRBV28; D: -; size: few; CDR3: CASTLAGILSGELFF; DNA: TGTGCCAGCACCCTGGCAGGAATTCTATCAGGGGAGCTGTTTTTT
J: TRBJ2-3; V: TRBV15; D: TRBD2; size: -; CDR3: CATSRPTSGRAADTQYF; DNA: TGTGCCACCAGCAGACCCACCAGCGGGAGGGCGGCAGATACGCAGTATTTT
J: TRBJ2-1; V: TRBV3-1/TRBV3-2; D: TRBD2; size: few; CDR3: CASSQEAGGPSYNEQFF; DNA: TGTGCCAGCAGCCAAGAAGCGGGGGGCCCCTCCTACAATGAGCAGTTCTTC
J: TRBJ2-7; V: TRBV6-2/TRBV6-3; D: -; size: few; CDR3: CASSYSSYEQYF; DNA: TGTGCCAGCAGTTACTCTAGCTACGAGCAGTACTTC
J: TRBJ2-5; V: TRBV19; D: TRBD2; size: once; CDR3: CASSFGSLAGAKETQYF; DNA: TGTGCCAGTAGCTTTGGTTCTCTAGCGGGAGCGAAAGAGACCCAGTACTTC
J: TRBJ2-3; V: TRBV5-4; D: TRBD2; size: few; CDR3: CASSQATSGSTDTQYF; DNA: TGTGCCAGCAGCCAAGCGACTAGCGGGAGCACAGATACGCAGTATTTT
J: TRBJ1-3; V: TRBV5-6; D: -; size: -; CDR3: CASTWAQVANTIYF; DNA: TGTGCCAGCACCTGGGCGCAGGTGGCAAACACCATATATTTT